The 30 T cell receptor beta chains in this list originate from one sample, sequenced in a study of blood T cell repertoires in COVID-19. This table comes from immunoSEQ multiplex PCR, and its TCRdb copy is limited to in-frame clones, with some not included. The data show some 40,000 clones, around 80% seen once. The specimen sequenced was peripheral blood. Receptor source: a man between 70 and 80 years old with acute or convalescent COVID-19.

The chain joins TRBV28 to TRBJ1-2, with 7 nucleotides matching TRBD1. With V trimmed by 6 bases and J by 5 bases, 9 bases remained unmatched. CDR3 length equals 14 residues. Germline CDR1 reads MDHEN; CDR2 reads SYDVKM. The CDR3 loop reads CASRTEGARYGYTF. In nucleotides, the CDR3 is TGTGCCAGCAGAACCGAGGGGGCGCGGTATGGCTACACCTTC.

This clone occurred a few times. The J gene is TRBJ2-5, the V gene TRBV5-5; TRBD2 might be the D (5 bases). The V and J ends lost 0 bases and 4 bases respectively, with 13 bases between them. In germline, CDR1 is SGHKS, CDR2 YYEKEE (reference sequence). The length of the CDR3 is 15 residues. The CDR3 DNA reads TGTGCCAGCAGCTTGGAGTGGGAGATAGGAGAGACCCAGTACTTC. This sequence encodes CASSLEWEIGETQYF. Filled out from reference TRBV5-5 and TRBJ2-5, the complete variable domain reads DAGVTQSPTHLIKTRGQQVTLRCSPISGHKSVSWYQQVLGQGPQFIFQYYEKEERGRGNFPDRFSARQFPNYSSELNVNALLLGDSALYLCASSLEWEIGETQYFGPGTRLLVL.

V is TRBV5-1 and J is TRBJ1-5, with D perhaps TRBD1 (6 bases). The CDR3 has 14 residues. Germline V gene sequence: CDR1 SGHRS, CDR2 YFSETQ. The germline V and J ends were trimmed by 4 bases and 6 bases, with 14 bases remaining between them. This chain's CDR3 is CASSPGEGGQPQHF. The CDR3 DNA follows: TGCGCCAGCAGCCCAGGGGAGGGCGGTCAGCCCCAGCATTTT. The full variable domain, completed using reference TRBV5-1 and TRBJ1-5, is KAGVTQTPRYLIKTRGQQVTLSCSPISGHRSVSWYQQTPGQGLQFLFEYFSETQRNKGNFPGRFSGRQFSNSRSEMNVSTLELGDSALYLCASSPGEGGQPQHFGDGTRLSIL.

This clone was observed a few times. The chain couples TRBV5-1 to TRBJ2-7; TRBD1 aligns across 8 bases. CDR1 is SGHRS and CDR2 is YFSETQ in the germline V gene. The CDR3 is 14 amino acids. V was clipped by 4 bases and J by 5 bases; unmatched bases: 8. The CDR3 region is CASSDTGGDDEQYF. CDR3 sequence (DNA): TGCGCCAGCAGCGACACAGGGGGAGACGACGAGCAGTACTTC.

The chain employs TRBV4-3 and TRBJ1-2; 7 bases are a match to TRBD1. CDR1 LGHNA and CDR2 YSLEER come from the germline V gene. V dropped 6 bases and J dropped 1; count of bases not matched to a gene: 8. This CDR3 is built from 15 residues. The CDR3 coding sequence is TGCGCCAGCAGACCAGACAGGGCTCGTAACTATGGCTACACCTTC. This gives the protein CASRPDRARNYGYTF.

This clone was picked up one time. V gene TRBV9 combines with J gene TRBJ1-6; possibly TRBD1 for D (6 bases). The germline CDR1 and CDR2 sequences are SGDLS and YYNGEE. The CDR3 has 17 amino acids. V lost 3 bases to trimming and J lost 0 bases, with 13 bases between them. The CDR3 region has the DNA TGTGCCAGCAGCGCGGGGGGGCCCAGCTCCTATAATTCACCCCTCCACTTT. Amino acids: CASSAGGPSSYNSPLHF.

The rearrangement joins TRBV30 to TRBJ2-3, with no clear D. The CDR3 covers 11 residues. V dropped 6 bases and J dropped 7 bases, with 11 bases sitting between them. Germline V gene lookup returns CDR1 GTSNPN and CDR2 SVGIG (reference sequence). The CDR3 DNA reads as TGTGCCTGCTCGAGATCCAATACGCAGTATTTT. This translates into CACSRSNTQYF.

V gene TRBV18 combines with J gene TRBJ2-2; D is unresolved. Germline CDR1 KGHSH, CDR2 LQKENI. V lost 0 bases, J lost 0 bases, and 11 bases lay in between. CDR3 length: 17 residues. The CDR3 loop is CASSPPRPATNTGELFF. CDR3 in DNA: TGTGCCAGCTCACCACCGAGGCCGGCTACGAACACCGGGGAGCTGTTTTTT. The full variable domain, its missing parts supplied by reference TRBV18 and TRBJ2-2, is NAGVMQNPRHLVRRRGQEARLRCSPMKGHSHVYWYRQLPEEGLKFMVYLQKENIIDESGMPKERFSAEFPKEGPSILRIQQVVRGDSAAYFCASSPPRPATNTGELFFGEGSRLTVL.

There are a few counts of this clone. The J gene is TRBJ1-3, the V gene TRBV7-9, with a possible D match to TRBD1 (6 bases). This CDR3 is 15 amino acids long. Germline loops: CDR1 SEHNR, CDR2 FQNEAQ (reference sequence). V lost 5 bases and J 1 base, leaving 12 bases between the germline ends. CDR3: CASSLQGGSGNTIYF. Here the CDR3 DNA reads TGTGCCAGCAGCCTGCAAGGGGGATCTGGAAACACCATATATTTT.

A few counts support this clone. V and J are TRBV4-3 and TRBJ2-3; 8 nucleotides agree with TRBD2. Trimming at V came to 4 bases and at J to 0 bases, leaving 6 bases not matched to a gene. This CDR3 contains 16 residues. The germline gives CDR1 LGHNA, CDR2 YSLEER. Written as DNA, the CDR3 is TGCGCCAGCAGCCCCGGGGGGGGATTTAGCACAGATACGCAGTATTTT. It yields the protein CASSPGGGFSTDTQYF.

This clone was seen once. This chain links TRBV7-3 with TRBJ2-3, with 8 nucleotides matching TRBD2. CDR1 is SGHTA and CDR2 is FQGTGA in the germline V gene. The CDR3 is 16 residues long. V was pared by 5 bases and J by 1 base, with 8 bases of the junction left unmatched. The CDR3 region is CASSPRRRGGTDTQYF. The DNA of the CDR3 is TGTGCCAGCAGCCCAAGGCGGCGGGGGGGCACAGATACGCAGTATTTT.

This clone appeared once. The V and J genes are TRBV27 and TRBJ2-5; TRBD2 is a possible D gene (7 bases). The V end was cut by 3 bases, the J end by 5 bases, with 19 bases between. From germline, CDR1 is MNHEY and CDR2 SMNVEV (reference sequence). The CDR3 contains 16 residues. For the CDR3, the DNA is TGTGCCAGCAGTTTTGAAAACGGGGGGCCTTGGGAGACCCAGTACTTC. Its protein product is CASSFENGGPWETQYF.

The V gene is TRBV5-1, the J gene TRBJ1-1; 9 positions agree with TRBD1. The CDR3 totals 14 residues. Germline loops: CDR1 SGHRS, CDR2 YFSETQ. V was pared by 5 bases and J by 1 base, with 3 bases of the junction left unmatched. The CDR3: CASRQGAANTEAFF. In DNA form, the CDR3 reads TGCGCCAGCAGACAGGGGGCCGCGAACACTGAAGCTTTCTTT.

The chain joins TRBV6-5 to TRBJ1-1; TRBD1 matches 10 bases. The CDR3 consists of 13 residues. Unmatched junction bases numbered 6, after V lost 10 bases and J lost 4 bases. CDR1 MNHEY and CDR2 SVGAGI come from the germline V gene. For the CDR3, the DNA is TGTGCCACCGACAGGGGGCCCGTCACTGAAGCTTTCTTT. This gives the protein CATDRGPVTEAFF.

This sequence joins TRBV18 and TRBJ2-7; 9 bases align to TRBD1. This CDR3 contains 15 residues. Germline CDR1 KGHSH, CDR2 LQKENI. Unmatched junction bases numbered 7, after V lost 1 base and J lost 6 bases. CDR3 region: CASSPQTGGKSEQYF. The CDR3 bases are TGTGCCAGCTCACCACAAACAGGGGGCAAGTCCGAGCAGTACTTC.

The chain employs TRBV7-2 and TRBJ2-5; D is undetermined. V was clipped by 3 bases and J by 3 bases, with 5 bases between them. This CDR3 is built from 12 residues. Germline V CDR1 and CDR2: SGHTA, FQGNSA. CDR3 sequence (DNA): TGTGCCAGCAGCTTTGGCAAAGAGACCCAGTACTTC. It yields the protein CASSFGKETQYF.

J is TRBJ2-7 and V is TRBV27, with 7 positions matching TRBD1. The V and J ends lost 4 bases and 4 bases, in that order; junction bases with no gene match: 13. The V gene's germline CDR1 is MNHEY and CDR2 SMNVEV (reference sequence). This CDR3 has 16 amino acids. The CDR3 bases are TGTGCCAGCAGTTCTATACCTCCAAGGGGGCAGTACGAGCAGTACTTC. This gives the protein CASSSIPPRGQYEQYF.

The J gene is TRBJ2-3, the V gene TRBV30; TRBD2 might be the D (6 bases). The CDR3 has 11 residues. CDR1 and CDR2 from the germline V gene are GTSNPN and SVGIG (reference sequence). Trimming shortened V by 4 bases and J by 8 bases, and 10 bases separated the two germline ends. In DNA, the CDR3 is TGTGCCTGGATGGGGGGACGTACGCAGTATTTT. This gives the protein CAWMGGRTQYF.

The chain has TRBV4-3 and TRBJ1-4; D is uncertain. Germline V gene sequence: CDR1 LGHNA, CDR2 YSLEER. V lost 0 bases to trimming and J lost 4 bases, with 3 bases between them. CDR3 length equals 13 residues. This CDR3 is CASSQDVNEKLFF. The DNA of the CDR3 is TGCGCCAGCAGCCAAGACGTTAATGAAAAACTGTTTTTT.

The CDR3 DNA is TGTGCCAGCAGCCAAGCTTGGGACAGCTACGAGCAGTACTTC. It is translated as CASSQAWDSYEQYF. The chain uses TRBV7-2 and TRBJ2-7; 7 positions match TRBD1. In germline, CDR1 is SGHTA, CDR2 FQGNSA. V dropped 5 bases and J dropped 3; count of bases not matched to a gene: 7. This CDR3 has 14 amino acids.

V usage is TRBV27 and J usage is TRBJ1-3, with D tentatively TRBD1 (5 bases). The ends were cut back, 0 bases at V and 4 bases at J, with 7 bases in the middle. The germline V gene has CDR1 MNHEY and CDR2 SMNVEV (reference sequence). The CDR3 length is 14 residues. In DNA, the CDR3 is TGTGCCAGCAGTTTATCAGGGGTCGGAAACACCATATATTTT. Protein sequence: CASSLSGVGNTIYF.

This chain connects TRBV19 to TRBJ1-1; D gene ambiguous. Germline assignment: CDR1 LNHDA and CDR2 SQIVND (reference sequence). The CDR3 loop spans 14 amino acids. Between the trimmed V and J ends, which lost 4 bases and 0 bases, there was a span of 9 bases. The CDR3 is CASSRAQLNTEAFF. In DNA, the CDR3 is TGTGCCAGTAGTAGAGCACAGCTGAACACTGAAGCTTTCTTT.

This clone has just a few counts. The V gene is TRBV5-4, the J gene TRBJ1-1, with 9 bases that match TRBD1. CDR1 is SGHNT, CDR2 YYREEE, per germline (reference sequence). V gave up 4 bases and J gave up 10 bases; unmatched junction bases: 11. This CDR3 region has 14 residues. Here the CDR3 DNA reads TGTGCCAGCAGCCCCGGGACAGGGCCAACCGGAGCTTTCTTT. It specifies CASSPGTGPTGAFF.

The genes are TRBV27 and TRBJ1-1; 8 bases fit TRBD1. Germline CDR1 is MNHEY and CDR2 is SMNVEV (reference sequence). The CDR3 extends over 16 amino acids. The J segment lost 2 bases and the V segment lost 5 bases, leaving 10 bases of the junction unmatched. The CDR3 DNA reads TGTGCCAGCAGTCCCTGGACAGGGCCTCTTAACACTGAAGCTTTCTTT. Protein sequence: CASSPWTGPLNTEAFF.

The chain couples TRBV6-6 to TRBJ1-2; 7 positions agree with TRBD1. Germline V lookup: CDR1 MNHNY, CDR2 SVGAGI (reference sequence). This CDR3 comprises 14 residues. The ends lost 4 bases at V and 4 bases at J; junction bases unmatched: 6. The CDR3 here is CASSSTGQAYGYTF. CDR3 bases: TGTGCCAGCAGTTCGACTGGACAGGCCTATGGCTACACCTTC.

This clone has just a few counts. The chain joins TRBV18 to TRBJ2-7, with 9 bases lining up with TRBD2. CDR1 and CDR2 from the germline V gene are KGHSH and LQKENI. The CDR3 contains 18 residues. V lost 3 bases and J lost 0; bases outside the gene matches: 12. The CDR3 sequence: CASSPLGPRGGDSYEQYF. The CDR3, as DNA: TGTGCCAGCTCACCTCTAGGACCTCGCGGGGGGGACTCCTACGAGCAGTACTTC. Full variable domain (outside the CDR3, taken from reference TRBV18 and TRBJ2-7): NAGVMQNPRHLVRRRGQEARLRCSPMKGHSHVYWYRQLPEEGLKFMVYLQKENIIDESGMPKERFSAEFPKEGPSILRIQQVVRGDSAAYFCASSPLGPRGGDSYEQYFGPGTRLTVT.

This clone came up once. In nucleotides, the CDR3 is TGTGCCAGCAGCAGGACTAGCGGGGGGGCTGGTACGCAGTATTTT. Its translation is CASSRTSGGAGTQYF. This chain connects TRBV7-2 to TRBJ2-3; TRBD2 matches 15 bases. CDR3 length: 15 amino acids. Germline lookup yields CDR1 SGHTA and CDR2 FQGNSA. V was clipped by 5 bases and J by 8 bases; unmatched bases: 5.

The V gene is TRBV3-1 (or the pseudogene TRBV3-2), the J gene TRBJ1-5; D gene unclear. The CDR3 runs 13 residues. Germline lookup yields CDR1 LGHDT and CDR2 YNNKEL (reference sequence). V lost 2 bases and J lost 4, with 6 bases in between. CDR3 amino acids: CASSQQLNQPQHF. In DNA, the CDR3 is TGTGCCAGCAGCCAACAATTGAATCAGCCCCAGCATTTT.

This chain uses TRBV29-1 with TRBJ2-2; 7 bases align to TRBD1. V lost 5 bases to trimming and J lost 7 bases; unmatched junction nucleotides: 4. In germline, CDR1 is SQVTM, CDR2 ANQGSEA. This CDR3 has 12 amino acids. The CDR3 protein is CSVQQGFGELFF. In DNA, the CDR3 is TGCAGCGTTCAACAGGGGTTCGGGGAGCTGTTTTTT.

The V and J genes are TRBV15 and TRBJ1-5; possibly TRBD1 for D (6 bases). This CDR3 comprises 15 residues. CDR1 is LNHNV and CDR2 is YYDKDF in the germline V gene (reference sequence). Trimming removed 2 bases at V and 0 bases at J, with 8 bases between. The CDR3 bases are TGTGCCACCAGCAGAAGGGGGAATAGCAATCAGCCCCAGCATTTT. Amino acids: CATSRRGNSNQPQHF.